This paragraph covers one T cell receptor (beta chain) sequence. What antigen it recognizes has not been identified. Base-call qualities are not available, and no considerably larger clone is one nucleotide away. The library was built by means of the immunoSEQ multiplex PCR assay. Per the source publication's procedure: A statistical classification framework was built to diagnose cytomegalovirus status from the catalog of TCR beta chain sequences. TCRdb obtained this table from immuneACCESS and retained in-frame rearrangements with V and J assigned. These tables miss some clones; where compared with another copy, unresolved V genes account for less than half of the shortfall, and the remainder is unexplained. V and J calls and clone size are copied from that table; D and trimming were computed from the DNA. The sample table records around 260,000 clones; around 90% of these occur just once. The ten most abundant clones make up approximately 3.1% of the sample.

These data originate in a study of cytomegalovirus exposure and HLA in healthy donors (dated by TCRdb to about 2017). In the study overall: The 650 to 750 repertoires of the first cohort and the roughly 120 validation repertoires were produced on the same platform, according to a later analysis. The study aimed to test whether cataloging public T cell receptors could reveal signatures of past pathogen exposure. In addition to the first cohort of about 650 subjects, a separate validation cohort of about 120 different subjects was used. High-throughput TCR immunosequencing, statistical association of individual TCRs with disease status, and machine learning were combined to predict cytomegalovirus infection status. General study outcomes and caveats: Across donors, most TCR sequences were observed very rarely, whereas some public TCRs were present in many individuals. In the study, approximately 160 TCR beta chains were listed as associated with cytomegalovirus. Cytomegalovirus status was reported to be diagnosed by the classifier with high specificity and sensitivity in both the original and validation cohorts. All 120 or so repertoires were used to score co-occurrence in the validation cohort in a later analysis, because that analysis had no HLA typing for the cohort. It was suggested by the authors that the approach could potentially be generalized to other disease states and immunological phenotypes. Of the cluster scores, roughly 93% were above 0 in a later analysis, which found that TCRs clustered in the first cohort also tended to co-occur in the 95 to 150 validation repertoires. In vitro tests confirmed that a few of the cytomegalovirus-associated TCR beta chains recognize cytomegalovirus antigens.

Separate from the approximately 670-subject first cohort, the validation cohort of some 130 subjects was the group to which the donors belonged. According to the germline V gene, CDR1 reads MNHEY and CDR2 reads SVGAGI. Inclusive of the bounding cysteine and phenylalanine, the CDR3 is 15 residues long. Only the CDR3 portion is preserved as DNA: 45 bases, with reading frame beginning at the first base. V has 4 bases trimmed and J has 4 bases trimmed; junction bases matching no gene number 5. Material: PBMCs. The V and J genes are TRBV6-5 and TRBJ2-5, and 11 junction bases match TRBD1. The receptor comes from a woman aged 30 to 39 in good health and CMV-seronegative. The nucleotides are TGTGCCAGCAGTTTATCCGGGACAGGGGGAGAGACCCAGTACTTC. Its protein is CASSLSGTGGETQYF.